This T cell receptor (beta chain) was captured by sequencing in a study of identical twins. The germline gives CDR1 SNHLY, CDR2 FYNNEI. CDR3 size: 16 residues. Trimming left V 5 bases short and J 2 bases short, with 17 bases between. A template switching step contributed a universal primer site, while unique molecular identifiers were present in the cDNA. Using its own MiXCR run on the 5' RACE reads, TCRdb lists one record per CDR3 protein. The sample lists about 200,000 distinct CDR3 sequences, 9.4% seen once, with 4.5% to 5.5% in the top ten. Study-wide points: Among out-of-frame alpha sequences shared by twins, low generation probability occurred in excess.

Healthy Caucasians alone served as donors. This clonotype was seen many times. The antigen remains unidentified. V and J are TRBV2 and TRBJ2-3; D is unclear. The source is a woman aged 18-29 years in good health. Sequenced material: memory (CD45RO+) T cells sorted from blood. This CDR3 is CASSPPGRLHTDTQYF. The CDR3 region has the DNA TGTGCCAGCAGTCCCCCCGGTAGACTTCACACAGATACGCAGTATTTT.